Sequencing of this T cell receptor beta chain was carried out in a study of Graves' ophthalmopathy and Graves' hyperthyroidism. The study, taken as a whole, reports: Most thyroid clonotypes with frequency above 0.001 were detected in blood too.

Of note for this clonotype: What it binds is not known. Compared with germline, one end of the junction differs, possibly owing to a read error.

The CDR3 has 13 residues. Germline values: CDR1 ENHRY, CDR2 SYGVKD. From RNA, the CDR3 regions of TCR beta chains were amplified and sequenced. HTBI primers primed a first-round RT-PCR, and a second-round multiplex PCR followed. TCRdb fed the multiplex PCR reads into MiXCR, producing one record per CDR3 protein. The sample contains about 1.2 million distinct CDR3 sequences, about 40% of which appear only once. The sequenced sample was peripheral blood or thyroid tissue (not recorded which). This chain joins TRBV10-3 and TRBJ1-1; 9 positions match TRBD1. This sequence was found in an adult man with Graves' hyperthyroidism. The DNA for the CDR3 is TGTGCCAGCAGTTACAGGGGGCAGACTGAAGCTTTCTTT. Translation gives CASSYRGQTEAFF.